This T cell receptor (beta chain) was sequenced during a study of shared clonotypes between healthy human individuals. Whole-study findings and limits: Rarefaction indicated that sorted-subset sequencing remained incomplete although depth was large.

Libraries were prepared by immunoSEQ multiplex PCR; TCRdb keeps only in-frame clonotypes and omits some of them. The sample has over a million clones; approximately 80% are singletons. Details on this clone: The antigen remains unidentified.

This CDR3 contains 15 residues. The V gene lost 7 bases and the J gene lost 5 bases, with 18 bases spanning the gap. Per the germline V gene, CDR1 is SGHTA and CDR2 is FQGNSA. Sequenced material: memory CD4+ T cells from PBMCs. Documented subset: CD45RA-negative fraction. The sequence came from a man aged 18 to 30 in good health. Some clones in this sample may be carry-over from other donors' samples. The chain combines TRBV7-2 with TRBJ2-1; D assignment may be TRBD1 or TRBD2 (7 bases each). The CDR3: CASIRGGYNDNEQFF. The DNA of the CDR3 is TGTGCCAGCATCAGGGGGGGGTATAATGACAATGAGCAGTTCTTC.